The next 13 T cell receptor beta chains were all read from a single sample in a study of T cells in Graves' hyperthyroidism and ophthalmopathy. The investigators amplified TCR beta CDR3 regions from RNA transcripts. The study used the HTBI primer set for a first-round RT-PCR of the TCR CDR3. One entry per CDR3 protein, called by TCRdb with MiXCR from the multiplex PCR reads. The sample has about 600,000 distinct CDR3 sequences, approximately 15% seen once. Sequencing was performed on blood. These receptor sequences come from a young woman with Graves' ophthalmopathy.

This clonotype came up many times. V usage is TRBV7-8 and J usage is TRBJ2-3, with D maybe TRBD1 (5 bases). Germline V CDR1 and CDR2: SGHVS, FQNEAQ. The CDR3 contains 15 residues. The germline V and J ends were trimmed by 1 base and 3 bases, with 11 bases remaining between them. The DNA of the CDR3 is TGTGCCAGCAGCTTAGTCAGGGTTTGGACAGATACGCAGTATTTT. Translated: CASSLVRVWTDTQYF.

Of note for this clonotype: A much larger clonotype is one base distant, so this may be a read error. The chain has TRBV7-9 and TRBJ1-2; D might be TRBD1 (5 bases). The V gene's germline CDR1 is SEHNR and CDR2 FQNEAQ (reference sequence). This CDR3 has 13 residues. CDR3 in amino acids: CASSRDRLYGHTF. The CDR3 DNA reads TGTGCCAGCAGCCGCGACAGACTCTATGGCCACACCTTC.

This clonotype was found many times. The rearrangement joins TRBV7-9 to TRBJ2-5; TRBD2 aligns across 8 bases. The germline gives CDR1 SEHNR, CDR2 FQNEAQ (reference sequence). CDR3 length: 17 residues. V was clipped by 4 bases and J by 2 bases; unmatched bases: 12. Here the CDR3 DNA reads TGTGCCAGCAGCTCCGGTTGGGGGAGCGGGGGACAAGAGACCCAGTACTTC. It yields the protein CASSSGWGSGGQETQYF. Full variable domain (missing parts from reference TRBV7-9 and TRBJ2-5): DTGVSQNPRHKITKRGQNVTFRCDPISEHNRLYWYRQTLGQGPEFLTYFQNEAQLEKSRLLSDRFSAERPKGSFSTLEIQRTEQGDSAMYLCASSSGWGSGGQETQYFGPGTRLLVL.

This clonotype was seen only a few times. This chain links TRBV7-2 with TRBJ1-4; D call uncertain. With 2 bases removed from V and 3 bases from J, the gap between germline ends came to 13 bases. This CDR3 spans 16 amino acids. The germline CDR1 and CDR2 sequences are SGHTA and FQGNSA. The CDR3, as DNA: TGTGCCAGCAGCTTAAGTACTCCGAGGGCTAATGAAAAACTGTTTTTT. This encodes CASSLSTPRANEKLFF.

This chain uses TRBV5-1 with TRBJ2-5, with 12 bases aligning to TRBD2. The CDR3 loop spans 16 amino acids. The V gene's germline CDR1 is SGHRS and CDR2 YFSETQ. J gave up 2 bases and V 2 bases, and 4 bases lay outside the gene matches. CDR3 DNA: TGCGCCAGCAGCTTCGGACTAGCGGGACCTCAAGAGACCCAGTACTTC. Protein: CASSFGLAGPQETQYF.

This clonotype was counted many times. This chain connects TRBV10-3 to TRBJ2-3; TRBD2 agrees at 14 bases. The CDR3 has 17 amino acids. V shed 0 bases and J 7 bases; nucleotides not matched to a gene: 6. Germline V gene data show CDR1 as ENHRY and CDR2 as SYGVKD. In nucleotides, the CDR3 is TGTGCCATCAGTGAGTCACCGACTAGCGGGGGGGCAAATACGCAGTATTTT. It yields the protein CAISESPTSGGANTQYF.

This clonotype was recorded a few times. V usage is TRBV7-2 and J usage is TRBJ1-3, with TRBD1 as a possible D gene (5 bases). Germline V lookup: CDR1 SGHTA, CDR2 FQGNSA. CDR3 size: 17 residues. Trimming shortened V by 0 bases and J by 0 bases, and 12 bases separated the two germline ends. The DNA for the CDR3 is TGTGCCAGCAGCTTAGCGCGGGGCTCTTACTCTGGAAACACCATATATTTT. Translation: CASSLARGSYSGNTIYF.

This clonotype was picked up a small number of times. The chain is built from TRBV6-1 and TRBJ2-7; a possible D gene is TRBD1 (6 bases). CDR1 MNHNS and CDR2 SASEGT come from the germline V gene. CDR3 size: 16 residues. Deletions cut 5 bases from V and 3 bases from J, with 20 bases between. The CDR3 DNA sequence: TGTGCCAGCAGTCGTCCAGGGGCGGGTGGCTACTACGAGCAGTACTTC. This codes for CASSRPGAGGYYEQYF.

This clonotype has ten or more counts. The chain employs TRBV29-1 and TRBJ2-6; no clear D. V lost 1 base, J lost 1 base, and 8 bases lay in between. The CDR3 has 15 residues. Germline loops: CDR1 SQVTM, CDR2 ANQGSEA. This CDR3 reads CSVEVSGSGANVLTF. CDR3 sequence (DNA): TGCAGCGTTGAAGTGTCGGGTTCTGGGGCCAACGTCCTGACTTTC.

This chain links TRBV29-1 with TRBJ2-1; no firm D call. The V gene lost 7 bases and the J gene lost 0 bases, with 10 bases spanning the gap. The CDR3 has 13 amino acids. Germline assignment: CDR1 SQVTM and CDR2 ANQGSEA. The CDR3 spells CSGSGYSYNEQFF. The CDR3 coding sequence is TGCAGCGGTTCAGGATACTCCTACAATGAGCAGTTCTTC.

This clonotype was detected only once. J is TRBJ1-5 and V is TRBV27; D not resolved. Germline CDR1 and CDR2: MNHEY and SMNVEV (reference sequence). The germline V and J ends were trimmed by 0 bases and 4 bases, with 16 bases remaining between them. The CDR3 is 17 residues long. The CDR3 sequence: CASSLSPAIHLNQPQHF. CDR3 sequence (DNA): TGTGCCAGCAGTTTATCCCCCGCGATCCATCTAAATCAGCCCCAGCATTTT.

This clonotype was counted between two and nine times. The chain recombines TRBV6-2 or TRBV6-3 with TRBJ2-3; 10 positions agree with TRBD2. J lost 4 bases, V lost 2 bases, and 12 bases had no gene match. The CDR3 length is 18 residues. Germline V gene sequence: CDR1 MNHEY, CDR2 SVGEGT. CDR3 DNA: TGTGCCAGCAGTTACGATCTCCAGCGGGAGGGCCTGGCAGATACGCAGTATTTT. It is translated as CASSYDLQREGLADTQYF.

The CDR3 region is CASSPTVATNEKLFF. In nucleotides, the CDR3 is TGTGCCAGCAGTCCTACAGTTGCAACTAATGAAAAACTGTTTTTT. The chain recombines TRBV28 with TRBJ1-4; D unresolved. The CDR3 extends over 15 amino acids. Between the trimmed V and J ends, which lost 5 bases and 0 bases, there was a span of 10 bases. Per the germline V gene, CDR1 is MDHEN and CDR2 is SYDVKM.